Included here is one TCR beta chain sequence, with context. The antigen is undetermined. This sample is part of a study of cytomegalovirus exposure and HLA in healthy donors. General study points: Differences between HLA loci emerged in a later analysis of TCR association rates, with DRB1 most and HLA-C fewest. As a later analysis revealed, most CMV-associated TCR beta chains appeared HLA-restricted. Testing in vitro showed three CMV-associated chains specific for CMV antigens.

PCR was performed using 60 Vbeta and 13 Jbeta primers. Profiled with immunoSEQ multiplex PCR; TCRdb holds only in-frame clones, not every one. The top ten hold approximately 3.8% of the sample, which has more than 150,000 clones, more than 65% seen once. This CDR3 comprises 16 residues. Germline lookup yields CDR1 ENHRY and CDR2 SYGVKD. The trim removed 1 base at V and 6 bases at J, leaving 5 bases unmatched. The receptor was isolated from a man aged 50 to 59 in good health and CMV-seronegative. V is TRBV10-3 and J is TRBJ2-3, with 12 bases matching TRBD2. Sequenced input: PBMCs. DNA of the CDR3: TGTGCCATCAGTGAGTTGGCTAGCGGGGGGGCCGATACGCAGTATTTT. It specifies CAISELASGGADTQYF.